The present T cell receptor (beta chain) was sequenced within a study of T cells after posttransplantation cyclophosphamide. Study-wide findings and caveats: Recipient CMV seropositivity and CMV reactivation strongly tracked TRB clonality.

Looked up from germline, CDR1 is KGHSH and CDR2 is LQKENI. Trimming took 6 bases from V and 5 from J; bases not matched to a gene: 6. The CDR3 length is 14 residues. Worth noting for this clone: Its antigen is not identified.

The method was immunoSEQ multiplex PCR; TCRdb's version includes in-frame clones alone and lacks a portion of them. The sample has fewer than 60,000 clones, around 94% seen once. The chain combines TRBV18 with TRBJ2-3; 9 bases align to TRBD1. The material sequenced was PBMCs. The sequence came from a woman in her twenties or thirties in good health and a related stem cell transplant donor. This CDR3 is CASSPTGGEDTQYF. As DNA, the CDR3 is TGTGCCAGCTCCCCTACAGGGGGCGAAGATACGCAGTATTTT.